This T cell receptor beta chain was captured in a study of early T cells in non-severe SARS-CoV-2 infection. Study-level background: Chains were not paired, and sequencing was done on bulk RNA from unsorted whole blood.

Individual cDNA molecules received unique molecular identifiers. A single record per CDR3 protein comes from TCRdb applying MiXCR to the 5' RACE reads. The sample lists 50,000 to 70,000 distinct CDR3 sequences; about 6% were seen once. This clonotype was seen ten or more times. The clonotype originates from an adult who was a healthcare worker with PCR-confirmed SARS-CoV-2 infection or an uninfected control (not recorded which). The sample consisted of whole blood, taken at baseline.

As DNA, the CDR3 is TGTGCCAGCAGCAAAGTCGTGAGCACAGATACGCAGTATTTT. Encoded protein: CASSKVVSTDTQYF. V gene TRBV21-1 combines with J gene TRBJ2-3. TRBV21-1 represents a pseudogene. This CDR3 region has 14 residues.